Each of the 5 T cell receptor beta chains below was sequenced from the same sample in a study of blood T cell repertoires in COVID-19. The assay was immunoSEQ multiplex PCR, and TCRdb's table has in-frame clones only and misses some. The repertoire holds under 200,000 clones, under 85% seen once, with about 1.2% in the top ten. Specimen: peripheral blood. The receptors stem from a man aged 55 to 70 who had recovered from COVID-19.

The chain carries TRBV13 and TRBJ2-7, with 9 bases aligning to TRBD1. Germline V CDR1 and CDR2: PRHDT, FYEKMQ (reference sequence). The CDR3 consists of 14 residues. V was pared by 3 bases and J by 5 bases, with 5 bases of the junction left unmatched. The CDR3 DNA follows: TGTGCCAGCAGCTTCCGGGACAGGGATGACGAGCAGTACTTC. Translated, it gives CASSFRDRDDEQYF.

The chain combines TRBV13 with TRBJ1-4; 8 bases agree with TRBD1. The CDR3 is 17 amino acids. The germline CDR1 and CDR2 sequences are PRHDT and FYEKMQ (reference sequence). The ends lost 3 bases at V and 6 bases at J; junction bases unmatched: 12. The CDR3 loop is CASSFFRDRQNYEKLFF. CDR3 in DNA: TGTGCCAGCAGCTTCTTCCGGGACAGGCAGAATTATGAAAAACTGTTTTTT.

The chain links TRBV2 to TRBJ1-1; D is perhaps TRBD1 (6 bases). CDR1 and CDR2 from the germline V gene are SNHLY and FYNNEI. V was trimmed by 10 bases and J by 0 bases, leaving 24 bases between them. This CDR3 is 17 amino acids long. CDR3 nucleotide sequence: TGTGCCACCCGCTCGGAGGGGGGGGGCGGGATGAACACTGAAGCTTTCTTT. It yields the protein CATRSEGGGGMNTEAFF.

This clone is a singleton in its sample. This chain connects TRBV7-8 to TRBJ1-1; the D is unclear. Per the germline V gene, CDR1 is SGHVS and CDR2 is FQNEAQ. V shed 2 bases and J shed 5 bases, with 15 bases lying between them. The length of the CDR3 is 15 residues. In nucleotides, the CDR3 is TGTGCCAGCAGCTTAACAACCGAGGGCAGTACTGAAGCTTTCTTT. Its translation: CASSLTTEGSTEAFF.

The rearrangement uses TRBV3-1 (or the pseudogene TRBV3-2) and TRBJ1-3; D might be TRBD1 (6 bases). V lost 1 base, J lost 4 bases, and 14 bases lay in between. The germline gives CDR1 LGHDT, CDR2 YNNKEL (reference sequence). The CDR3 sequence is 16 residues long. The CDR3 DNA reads TGTGCCAGCAGCCAAGTCCAGGGGTTGGGAGGAAACACCATATATTTT. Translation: CASSQVQGLGGNTIYF.